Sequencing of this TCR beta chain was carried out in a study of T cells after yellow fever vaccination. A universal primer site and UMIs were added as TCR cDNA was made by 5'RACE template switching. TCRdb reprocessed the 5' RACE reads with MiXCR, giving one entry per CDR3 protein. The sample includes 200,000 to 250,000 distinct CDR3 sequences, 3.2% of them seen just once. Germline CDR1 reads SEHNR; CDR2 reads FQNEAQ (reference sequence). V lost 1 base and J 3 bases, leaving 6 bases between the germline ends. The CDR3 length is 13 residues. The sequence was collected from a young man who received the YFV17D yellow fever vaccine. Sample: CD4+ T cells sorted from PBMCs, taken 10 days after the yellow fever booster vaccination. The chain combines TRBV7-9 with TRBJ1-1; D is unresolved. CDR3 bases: TGTGCCAGCAGCTTAGTCAGCTACACTGAAGCTTTCTTT. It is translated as CASSLVSYTEAFF.